The entry below describes one T cell receptor beta chain. CDR1 and CDR2 (germline): LGHNA, YNFKEQ. This CDR3 spans 16 amino acids. V was trimmed by 1 base and J by 1 base, leaving 10 bases between them. This entry is derived from a study of blood T cell repertoires in COVID-19. The overall study: PBMCs, B-cell-depleted T cells, or T cells were the source of the cDNA or gDNA that made up the material.

Clones were read by immunoSEQ multiplex PCR, and TCRdb kept only the in-frame ones, dropping some. The sample carries some 130,000 clones, about 90% recorded once. What was sequenced was peripheral blood. The source of this sequence is a woman aged 55-70 years with acute or convalescent COVID-19. The rearrangement links TRBV4-2 to TRBJ2-2; D is ambiguous. CDR3 sequence reads: CASSQVATLNTGELFF. In nucleotides, the CDR3 is TGTGCCAGCAGCCAAGTTGCTACCCTGAACACCGGGGAGCTGTTTTTT.